The 10 T cell receptor beta chains reported below all come from one sample, sequenced in a study of OX40 agonist ivuxolimab in advanced cancers. Assay: immunoSEQ multiplex PCR; the TCRdb copy retains only in-frame clones and omits some. The profile shows 65,000 to 80,000 clones, roughly 93% of them singletons. The sequences come from CD4+ or CD8+ T cells sorted from blood, collected in a trial of the OX40 agonist ivuxolimab. These TCRs come from an adult with an advanced solid tumor such as melanoma, head and neck, liver or kidney cancer.

The chain combines TRBV10-2 with TRBJ2-2, with 9 bases lining up with TRBD2. Trimming took 4 bases from V and 4 from J; bases not matched to a gene: 10. Germline CDR1 and CDR2: WSHSY and SAAADI. This CDR3 has 17 residues. The CDR3: CASSGSSSGMGTGELFF. CDR3 DNA: TGCGCCAGCAGTGGCAGTTCTAGCGGGATGGGCACCGGGGAGCTGTTTTTT.

The chain uses TRBV2 and TRBJ2-2; D might be TRBD2 (6 bases). Trimming removed 7 bases from V and 7 bases from J, with 16 bases in between. This CDR3 has 14 amino acids. The germline V gene has CDR1 SNHLY and CDR2 FYNNEI. CDR3 loop: CASTWASEVGELFF. The CDR3 DNA reads as TGTGCCAGCACCTGGGCTAGCGAGGTCGGGGAGCTGTTTTTT.

CDR3 coding DNA: TGCGCCAGCAGCCAAGATCTTGAGACTAGCGGGGGGGCCCGCGGCGAGCAGTACTTC. Translated, it gives CASSQDLETSGGARGEQYF. The J gene is TRBJ2-7, the V gene TRBV4-1, with TRBD2 matching over 14 bases. V trimming: 0 bases; J trimming: 6 bases; junction bases outside the gene matches: 13. CDR3 length: 19 amino acids. Germline CDR1 is MGHRA and CDR2 is YSYEKL.

This chain connects TRBV13 to TRBJ2-2, with D unresolved. Germline V gene data show CDR1 as PRHDT and CDR2 as FYEKMQ (reference sequence). The CDR3 totals 14 residues. Trimming took off 5 bases at V and 1 base at J, with 8 bases between the two ends. In DNA, the CDR3 is TGTGCCAGCAGCCCAAAACTGAACACCGGGGAGCTGTTTTTT. Amino acids: CASSPKLNTGELFF.

The chain has TRBV13 and TRBJ2-7; 7 bases are shared with TRBD2. This CDR3 is 14 amino acids long. The germline CDR1 and CDR2 sequences are PRHDT and FYEKMQ (reference sequence). V lost 4 bases to trimming and J lost 2 bases; unmatched junction nucleotides: 5. The CDR3 sequence is CASSSGLTTYEQYF. The CDR3 DNA sequence: TGTGCCAGCAGCTCGGGACTAACTACCTACGAGCAGTACTTC.

The J gene is TRBJ2-7, the V gene TRBV27; weak D call: TRBD1 (6 bases). With 5 bases removed from V and 9 bases from J, the gap between germline ends came to 26 bases. The CDR3 spans 16 residues. Per the germline V gene, CDR1 is MNHEY and CDR2 is SMNVEV (reference sequence). For the CDR3, the DNA is TGTGCCAGCAGTCCATCAGGGACATCAAGCGAGGTGGGGCAGTACTTC. As protein: CASSPSGTSSEVGQYF.

This chain connects TRBV28 to TRBJ1-5; 12 bases line up with TRBD1. Germline values: CDR1 MDHEN, CDR2 SYDVKM. J was trimmed by 6 bases and V by 5 bases; bases with no gene match: 11. The length of the CDR3 is 17 residues. The CDR3 DNA sequence: TGTGCCAGCAGTCCCCATCCGGGACAGGGGGCCGGTCAGCCCCAGCATTTT. It codes for CASSPHPGQGAGQPQHF.

The CDR3 DNA reads as TGCGCCAGCAGTCGGACCGATGGGGAAAAACTGTTTTTT. Translated, it gives CASSRTDGEKLFF. V is TRBV10-2 and J is TRBJ1-4, with D uncertain. V was pared by 5 bases and J by 8 bases, with 12 bases between. The CDR3 is 13 residues long. Germline CDR1 and CDR2: WSHSY and SAAADI.

This clone has just one count. The chain combines TRBV4-3 with TRBJ1-4; 8 positions match TRBD1. Germline V gene lookup returns CDR1 LGHNA and CDR2 YSLEER. Unmatched junction bases numbered 12, after V lost 8 bases and J lost 1 base. The CDR3 length is 17 residues. CDR3: CASADGTTGETNEKLFF. For the CDR3, the DNA is TGCGCCAGCGCCGACGGTACGACAGGGGAAACTAATGAAAAACTGTTTTTT.

The rearrangement links TRBV2 to TRBJ1-1, with TRBD1 as a possible D gene (5 bases). In germline, CDR1 is SNHLY, CDR2 FYNNEI. The germline V and J ends were trimmed by 7 bases and 3 bases, with 9 bases remaining between them. The CDR3 has 12 amino acids. CDR3 coding DNA: TGTGCCAGCACCCGGGGGTACACTGAAGCTTTCTTT. As protein: CASTRGYTEAFF.